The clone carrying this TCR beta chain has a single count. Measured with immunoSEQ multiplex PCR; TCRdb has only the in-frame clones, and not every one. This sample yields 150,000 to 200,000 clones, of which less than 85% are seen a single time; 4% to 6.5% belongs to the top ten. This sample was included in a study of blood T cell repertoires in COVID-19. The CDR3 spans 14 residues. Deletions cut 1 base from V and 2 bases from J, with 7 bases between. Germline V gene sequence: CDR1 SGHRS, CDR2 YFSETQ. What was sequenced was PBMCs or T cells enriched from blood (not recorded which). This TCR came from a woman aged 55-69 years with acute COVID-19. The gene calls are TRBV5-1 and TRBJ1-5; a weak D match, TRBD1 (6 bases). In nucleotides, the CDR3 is TGCGCCAGCAGCTTGTCAGGGGGCAATCAGCCCCAGCATTTT. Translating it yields CASSLSGGNQPQHF.